This TCR beta chain emerged from a study of blood T cell repertoires in COVID-19. Study summary: T cells, B-cell-depleted T cells, or PBMCs provided the cDNA or gDNA that served as material.

Germline CDR1 and CDR2: LNHDA and SQIVND (reference sequence). The V and J ends lost 6 bases and 2 bases respectively, with 22 bases between them. The CDR3 length is 17 residues. Assay: immunoSEQ multiplex PCR; the TCRdb copy retains only in-frame clones and omits some. The profile shows 250,000 to 350,000 clones, roughly 85% of them singletons. The sequence was obtained from a woman in her twenties or thirties with active or convalescent COVID-19. The sequenced material came from peripheral blood. The V and J genes are TRBV19 and TRBJ2-5; possibly TRBD2 for D (5 bases). The CDR3 is CASSPGGGRLGQETQYF. The CDR3 DNA follows: TGTGCCAGTAGCCCCGGTGGAGGCCGCCTTGGGCAAGAGACCCAGTACTTC.